Reported below is one T cell receptor (beta chain). Antigen: not known. The germline CDR1 and CDR2 sequences are MNHEY and SMNVEV (reference sequence). The CDR3 is made up of 13 amino acids. The germline V and J ends were trimmed by 1 base and 7 bases, with 10 bases remaining between them. This sample is part of a study of regulatory T cells in long-lasting Graves disease. On the study more broadly: Graves' patients, newly diagnosed, had taken antithyroid drugs under 3 months. Study-level points and caveats: It was in persistent disease that TRBV28, TRBJ1-2 and TRBJ2-5 were favored. Persistent Graves' patients possessed reduced TCR diversity relative to recently diagnosed ones.

Time point reported: newly diagnosed GD, antithyroid drugs for less than 3 months. With RNA extracted from PBMCs as input, the TCR library was made. Per American Thyroid Association guidelines, Graves' disease was diagnosed. CDR3-region Arm-PCR and iRepertoire HTBI primers produced the TCR beta libraries. TCRdb passed the multiplex PCR reads through MiXCR, listing each CDR3 protein once. Of some 320,000 distinct CDR3 sequences detected, 15% to 20% appear once; the ten largest clones hold roughly 35%. This sample comprised peripheral blood mononuclear cells (PBMCs), obtained at new diagnosis, from a patient treated with antithyroid drugs. This TCR derives from a female donor with Graves disease. This sequence joins TRBV27 and TRBJ2-5; tentatively, D is TRBD2 (5 bases). The CDR3 region has the DNA TGTGCCAGCAGTTTATTTCTTGCGGGGACCCAGTACTTC. Its protein product is CASSLFLAGTQYF.